This T cell receptor (beta chain) derives from a study of Ad26.COV2.S vaccination and SARS-CoV-2 variants. Study overall: Intramuscular Ad26.COV2.S at 5x10^10 or 1x10^11 viral particles.

The junction had 7 bases not matched to a gene; V was cut back by 6 bases and J by 0 bases. The V gene's germline CDR1 is MNHEY and CDR2 SVGEGT. This CDR3 is 15 amino acids long. As to treatment: roughly 19 received Ad26.COV2.S at low or high dose, single or two shots; five or six received placebo; per-sample allocation not given. Day 63 after the first injection of vaccine or placebo was the sampling time. The repertoire was sequenced with immunoSEQ multiplex PCR; TCRdb's copy has only in-frame clones and lacks some. This table has more than 300,000 clones, roughly 84% appearing once. This sequence joins TRBV6-2 or TRBV6-3 and TRBJ1-1, with TRBD1 identical over 7 bases. The source material was peripheral blood, sampled in a trial of Ad26.COV2.S vaccine versus placebo. This clonotype was obtained from a person between 18 and 65 years old who received the Ad26.COV2.S COVID-19 vaccine or a placebo. The CDR3 DNA sequence: TGTGCCAGCAGCAAGGACAGGTACCTGAACACTGAAGCTTTCTTT. Translating it yields CASSKDRYLNTEAFF.